This T cell receptor (beta chain) stems from a study of blood T cell repertoires in COVID-19. Methods used by the authors: Amplification from reference gene primers served as the basis for estimated nucleated cell counts. Assay used: immunoSEQ multiplex PCR; TCRdb lists only in-frame clones, some missing. V and J calls and clone size are given by that table; D and trimming were obtained from the DNA. The repertoire holds tens of thousands of clones, roughly 80% seen once, with approximately 20% in the top ten. J gave up 6 bases and V 0 bases, and 7 bases lay outside the gene matches. The CDR3 consists of 16 residues. CDR1 and CDR2 from the germline V gene are MNHEY and SVGEGT.

The chain joins TRBV6-2 or TRBV6-3 to TRBJ1-5, with 8 bases lining up with TRBD1. Sequencing was carried out using peripheral blood. This receptor was identified in a man aged 60 to 69 with acute or convalescent COVID-19. The CDR3 region is CASSYSGRGPGQPQHF. Written as DNA, the CDR3 is TGTGCCAGCAGTTACTCGGGCAGGGGGCCCGGTCAGCCCCAGCATTTT.